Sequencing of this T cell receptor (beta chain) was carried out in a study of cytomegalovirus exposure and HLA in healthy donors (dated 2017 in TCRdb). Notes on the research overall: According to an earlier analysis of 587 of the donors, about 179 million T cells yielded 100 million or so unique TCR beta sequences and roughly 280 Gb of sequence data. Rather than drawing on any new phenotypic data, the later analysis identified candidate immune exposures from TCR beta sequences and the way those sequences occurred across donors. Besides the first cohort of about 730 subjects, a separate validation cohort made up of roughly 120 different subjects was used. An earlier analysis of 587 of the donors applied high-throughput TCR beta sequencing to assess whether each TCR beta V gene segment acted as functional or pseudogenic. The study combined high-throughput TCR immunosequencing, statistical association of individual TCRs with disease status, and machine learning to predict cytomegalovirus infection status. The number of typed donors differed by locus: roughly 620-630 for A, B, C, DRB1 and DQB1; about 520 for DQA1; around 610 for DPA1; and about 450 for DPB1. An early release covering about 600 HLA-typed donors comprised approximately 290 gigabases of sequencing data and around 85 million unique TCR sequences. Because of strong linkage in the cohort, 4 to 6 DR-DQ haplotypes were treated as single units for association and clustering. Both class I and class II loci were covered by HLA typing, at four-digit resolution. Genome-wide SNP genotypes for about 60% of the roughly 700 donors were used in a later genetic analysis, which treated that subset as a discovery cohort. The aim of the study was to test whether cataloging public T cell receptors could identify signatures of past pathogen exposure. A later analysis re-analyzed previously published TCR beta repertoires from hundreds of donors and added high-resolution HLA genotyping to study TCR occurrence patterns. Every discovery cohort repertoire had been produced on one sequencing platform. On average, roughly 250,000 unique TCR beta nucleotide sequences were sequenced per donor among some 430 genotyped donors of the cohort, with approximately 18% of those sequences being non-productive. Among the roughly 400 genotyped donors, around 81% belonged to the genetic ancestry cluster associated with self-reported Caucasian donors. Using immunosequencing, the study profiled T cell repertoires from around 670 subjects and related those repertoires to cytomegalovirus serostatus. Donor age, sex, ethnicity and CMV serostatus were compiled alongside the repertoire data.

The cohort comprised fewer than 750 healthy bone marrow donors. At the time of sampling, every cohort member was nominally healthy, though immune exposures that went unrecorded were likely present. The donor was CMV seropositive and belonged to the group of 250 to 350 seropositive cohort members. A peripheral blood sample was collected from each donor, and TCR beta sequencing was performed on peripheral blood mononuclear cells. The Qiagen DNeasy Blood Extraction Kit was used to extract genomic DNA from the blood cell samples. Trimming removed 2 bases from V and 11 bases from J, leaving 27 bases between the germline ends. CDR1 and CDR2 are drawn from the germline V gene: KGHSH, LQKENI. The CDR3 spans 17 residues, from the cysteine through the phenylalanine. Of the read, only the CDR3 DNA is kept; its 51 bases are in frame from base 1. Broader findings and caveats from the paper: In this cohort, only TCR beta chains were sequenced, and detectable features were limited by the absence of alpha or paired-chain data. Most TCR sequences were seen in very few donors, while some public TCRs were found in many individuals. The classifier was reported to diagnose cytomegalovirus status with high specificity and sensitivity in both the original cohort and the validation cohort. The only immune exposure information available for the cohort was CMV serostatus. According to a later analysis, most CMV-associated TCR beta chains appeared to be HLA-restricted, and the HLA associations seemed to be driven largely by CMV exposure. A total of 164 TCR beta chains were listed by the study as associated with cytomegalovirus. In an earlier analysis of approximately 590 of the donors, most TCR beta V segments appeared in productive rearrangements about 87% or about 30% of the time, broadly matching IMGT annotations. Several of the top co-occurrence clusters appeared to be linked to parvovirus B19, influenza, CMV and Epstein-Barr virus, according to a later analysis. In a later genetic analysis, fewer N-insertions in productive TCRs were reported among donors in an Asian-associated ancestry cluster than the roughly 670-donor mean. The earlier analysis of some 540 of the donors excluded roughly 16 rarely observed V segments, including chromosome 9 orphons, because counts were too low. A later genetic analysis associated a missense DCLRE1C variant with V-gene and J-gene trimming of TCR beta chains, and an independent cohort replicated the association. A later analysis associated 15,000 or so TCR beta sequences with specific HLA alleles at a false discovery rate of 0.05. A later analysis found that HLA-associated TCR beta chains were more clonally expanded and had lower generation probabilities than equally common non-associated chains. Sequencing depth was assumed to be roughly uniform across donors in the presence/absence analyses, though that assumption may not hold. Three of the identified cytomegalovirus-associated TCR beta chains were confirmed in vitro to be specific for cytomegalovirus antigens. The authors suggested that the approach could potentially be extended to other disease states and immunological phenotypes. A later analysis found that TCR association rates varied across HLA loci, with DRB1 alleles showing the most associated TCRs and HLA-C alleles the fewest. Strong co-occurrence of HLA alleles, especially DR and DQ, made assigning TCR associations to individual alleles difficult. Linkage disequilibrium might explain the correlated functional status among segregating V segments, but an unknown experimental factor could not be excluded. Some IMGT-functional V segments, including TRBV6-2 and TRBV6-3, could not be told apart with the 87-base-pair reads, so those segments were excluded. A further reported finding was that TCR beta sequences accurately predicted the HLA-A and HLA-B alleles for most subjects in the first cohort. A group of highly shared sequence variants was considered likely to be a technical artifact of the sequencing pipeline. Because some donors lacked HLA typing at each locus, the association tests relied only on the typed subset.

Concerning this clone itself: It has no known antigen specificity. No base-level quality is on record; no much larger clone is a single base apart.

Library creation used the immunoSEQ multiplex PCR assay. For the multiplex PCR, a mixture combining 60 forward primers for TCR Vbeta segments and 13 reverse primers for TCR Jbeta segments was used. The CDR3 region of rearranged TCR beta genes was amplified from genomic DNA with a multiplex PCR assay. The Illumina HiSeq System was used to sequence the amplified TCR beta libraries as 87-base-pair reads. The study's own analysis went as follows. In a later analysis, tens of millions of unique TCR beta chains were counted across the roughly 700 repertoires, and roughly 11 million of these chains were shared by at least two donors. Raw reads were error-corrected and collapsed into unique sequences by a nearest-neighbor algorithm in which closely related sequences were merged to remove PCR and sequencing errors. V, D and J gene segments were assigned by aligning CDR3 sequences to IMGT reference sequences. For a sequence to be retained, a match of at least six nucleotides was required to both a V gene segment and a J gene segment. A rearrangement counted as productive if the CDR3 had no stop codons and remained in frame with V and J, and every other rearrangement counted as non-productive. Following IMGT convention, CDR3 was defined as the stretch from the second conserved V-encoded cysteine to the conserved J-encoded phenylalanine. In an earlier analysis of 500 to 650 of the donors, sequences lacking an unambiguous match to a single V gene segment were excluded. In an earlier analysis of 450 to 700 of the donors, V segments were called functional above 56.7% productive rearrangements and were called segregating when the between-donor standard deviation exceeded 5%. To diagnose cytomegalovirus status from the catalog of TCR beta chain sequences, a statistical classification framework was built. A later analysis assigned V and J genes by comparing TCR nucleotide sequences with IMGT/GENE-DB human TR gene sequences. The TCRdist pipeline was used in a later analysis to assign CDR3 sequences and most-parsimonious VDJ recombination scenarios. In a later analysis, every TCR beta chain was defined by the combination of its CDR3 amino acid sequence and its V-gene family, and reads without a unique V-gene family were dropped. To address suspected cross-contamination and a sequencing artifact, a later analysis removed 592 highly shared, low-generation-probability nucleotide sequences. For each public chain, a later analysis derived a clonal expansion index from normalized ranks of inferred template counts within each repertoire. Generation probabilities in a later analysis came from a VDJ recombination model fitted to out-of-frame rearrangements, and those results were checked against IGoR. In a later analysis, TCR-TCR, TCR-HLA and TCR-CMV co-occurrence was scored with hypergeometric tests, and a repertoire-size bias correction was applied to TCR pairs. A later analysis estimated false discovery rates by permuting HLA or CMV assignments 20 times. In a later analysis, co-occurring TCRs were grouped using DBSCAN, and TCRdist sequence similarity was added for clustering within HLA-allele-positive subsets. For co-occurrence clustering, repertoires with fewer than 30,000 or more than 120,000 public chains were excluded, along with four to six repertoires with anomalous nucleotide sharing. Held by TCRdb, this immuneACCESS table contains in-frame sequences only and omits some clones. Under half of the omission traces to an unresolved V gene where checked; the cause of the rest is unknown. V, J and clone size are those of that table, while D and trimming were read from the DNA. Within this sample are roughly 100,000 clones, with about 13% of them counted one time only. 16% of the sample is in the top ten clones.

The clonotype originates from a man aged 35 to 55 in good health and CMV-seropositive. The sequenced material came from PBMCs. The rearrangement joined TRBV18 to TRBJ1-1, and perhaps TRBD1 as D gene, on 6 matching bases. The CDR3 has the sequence CASSPSLRDTSPRGAFF. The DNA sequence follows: TGTGCCAGCTCACCATCCCTGAGGGACACCTCCCCCCGCGGGGCTTTCTTT.